This passage covers 26 T cell receptor beta chains from one sample sequenced in a study of regulatory T cells in long-lasting Graves disease. Library construction for TCR beta used iRepertoire HTBI primers and Arm-PCR of CDR3 regions. TCRdb passed the multiplex PCR reads through MiXCR, listing each CDR3 protein once. Among around 450,000 distinct CDR3 sequences listed, 15% to 20% were seen once. This sample's time point: newly diagnosed GD, antithyroid drugs for less than 3 months. There was RNA extracted from PBMCs, and the TCR library was made from it. This same sample was also taken into another study, of T cells in Graves' hyperthyroidism and ophthalmopathy.

The input for sequencing was peripheral blood mononuclear cells (PBMCs), taken at new diagnosis, from a patient treated with antithyroid drugs. These receptors all stem from a man aged 35-49 years with Graves disease.

This clonotype was detected a few times. A much larger clone lies one base from this, so it may be a read error. The gene calls are TRBV5-1 and TRBJ2-7, with 8 nucleotides matching TRBD1. The germline CDR1 and CDR2 sequences are SGHRS and YFSETQ. The CDR3 length is 14 residues. This CDR3 is CASSLGTGMYGQYF. The CDR3 region has the DNA TGCGCCAGCAGCTTGGGGACAGGGATGTACGGGCAGTACTTC.

The chain carries TRBV5-1 and TRBJ2-6; D is unresolved. This CDR3 is 18 amino acids long. Germline values: CDR1 SGHRS, CDR2 YFSETQ. Trimming stripped 7 bases from V and 0 bases from J, with 20 bases between. The CDR3 DNA sequence: TGCGCCAGCCGACCCCGACACGATACTTACTCTGGGGCCAACGTCCTGACTTTC. Translating gives CASRPRHDTYSGANVLTF.

At least ten counts were recorded for this clonotype. The genes are TRBV7-3 and TRBJ2-5; D uncertain. Trimming took 5 bases from V and 2 from J, leaving 9 bases between them. The V gene's germline CDR1 is SGHTA and CDR2 FQGTGA. This CDR3 spans 13 amino acids. Written as DNA, the CDR3 is TGTGCCAGCAGCACCGAGAGGCAAGAGACCCAGTACTTC. Amino acid sequence: CASSTERQETQYF.

This clonotype came up a few times. This rearrangement joins TRBV4-1 to TRBJ2-7, with D possibly TRBD2 on 6 matching bases. Between the trimmed V and J ends, which lost 0 bases and 5 bases, there was a span of 17 bases. The germline CDR1 and CDR2 sequences are MGHRA and YSYEKL. The CDR3 extends over 16 amino acids. DNA of the CDR3: TGCGCCAGCAGCCAAGACCCGGGACTCACATTAAACGAGCAGTACTTC. Its translation: CASSQDPGLTLNEQYF.

V usage is TRBV20-1 and J usage is TRBJ2-1; 8 nucleotides match TRBD2. J lost 6 bases, V lost 0 bases, and 16 bases had no gene match. CDR1 DFQATT and CDR2 SNEGSKA come from the germline V gene (reference sequence). This CDR3 region has 18 residues. CDR3 sequence reads: CSARDILRLSGSINEQFF. The DNA for the CDR3 is TGCAGTGCTAGAGATATTCTCAGACTGAGCGGGAGTATCAATGAGCAGTTCTTC.

The chain carries TRBV7-9 and TRBJ2-3, with D perhaps TRBD1 (6 bases). The V end was cut by 6 bases, the J end by 7 bases, with 11 bases between. The CDR3 has 12 amino acids. From germline, CDR1 is SEHNR and CDR2 FQNEAQ (reference sequence). CDR3 protein: CASSYQGYTQYF. CDR3 in DNA: TGTGCCAGCAGTTATCAGGGGTATACGCAGTATTTT.

This clonotype was seen a few times. V gene TRBV20-1 combines with J gene TRBJ2-2, with D hard to call. The CDR3 is made up of 11 amino acids. Per germline, CDR1 DFQATT and CDR2 SNEGSKA (reference sequence). The V gene lost 6 bases and the J gene lost 7 bases, with 9 bases spanning the gap. CDR3 sequence reads: CSAVRHGELFF. CDR3 DNA: TGCAGTGCGGTGCGACACGGGGAGCTGTTTTTT.

The chain is built from TRBV7-9 and TRBJ1-6, with 8 bases that match TRBD1. Per the germline V gene, CDR1 is SEHNR and CDR2 is FQNEAQ (reference sequence). The V gene end was trimmed by 2 bases and the J gene end by 10 bases; junction bases not matched to a gene: 13. The CDR3 runs 17 residues. In DNA, the CDR3 is TGTGCCAGCAGCTTAATTCCCCGCCAGGGGGCGCGGTCACCCCTCCACTTT. Amino acids: CASSLIPRQGARSPLHF.

This clonotype was seen many times. The chain joins TRBV5-1 to TRBJ1-1; weak D call: TRBD1 (6 bases). Germline lookup yields CDR1 SGHRS and CDR2 YFSETQ. The CDR3 has 14 amino acids. Trimming removed 4 bases at V and 1 base at J, with 11 bases between. In DNA, the CDR3 is TGCGCCAGCAGCGCCGGACAGACGAACACTGAAGCTTTCTTT. It specifies CASSAGQTNTEAFF.

This clonotype has only one observation. V gene TRBV30 combines with J gene TRBJ2-2; 10 nucleotides line up with TRBD2. V gave up 0 bases and J gave up 2 bases; unmatched junction bases: 9. CDR1 GTSNPN and CDR2 SVGIG come from the germline V gene (reference sequence). The CDR3 length is 18 residues. Written as DNA, the CDR3 is TGTGCCTGGAGTGTACCTATACTAGCGGGATTCAACACCGGGGAGCTGTTTTTT. Amino acids: CAWSVPILAGFNTGELFF.

This clonotype was detected a few times. The chain combines TRBV19 with TRBJ2-1; D is unclear. The V and J ends lost 3 bases and 13 bases respectively, with 13 bases between them. Germline V gene data show CDR1 as LNHDA and CDR2 as SQIVND (reference sequence). This CDR3 contains 12 residues. CDR3 in amino acids: CASSIGQGVQFF. The CDR3 nucleotides read TGTGCCAGTAGTATCGGGCAAGGCGTCCAGTTCTTC. Based on the CDR3 plus reference TRBV19 and TRBJ2-1, the full variable domain is DGGITQSPKYLFRKEGQNVTLSCEQNLNHDAMYWYRQDPGQGLRLIYYSQIVNDFQKGDIAEGYSVSREKKESFPLTVTSAQKNPTAFYLCASSIGQGVQFFGPGTRLTVL.

This clonotype was counted only a few times. This chain joins TRBV28 and TRBJ2-7, with TRBD1 matching 7 bases. This CDR3 has 16 amino acids. V lost 6 bases and J lost 0; bases outside the gene matches: 11. Germline V CDR1 and CDR2: MDHEN, SYDVKM. CDR3 nucleotides: TGTGCCAGCAGCTTAGGGGGCCGGGACAACTCCTACGAGCAGTACTTC. This encodes CASSLGGRDNSYEQYF.

This clonotype was detected many times. Germline is not matched at one junction end, which may reflect a read error. The chain couples TRBV5-1 to TRBJ1-1; D is ambiguous. The CDR3 has 14 residues. Germline lookup yields CDR1 SGHRS and CDR2 YFSETQ. CDR3 residues: CASSLRDKVAEAFF. CDR3 nucleotide sequence: TGTGCCAGCAGCTTGCGGGATAAAGTTGCTGAAGCTTTCTTT.

The table lists this clonotype with many counts. The gene calls are TRBV5-1 and TRBJ2-7; D not resolved. The CDR3 length is 15 residues. The germline V gene encodes CDR1 SGHRS and CDR2 YFSETQ. V was cut by 4 bases and J by 2 bases, with 16 bases left in between. CDR3 in DNA: TGCGCCAGCAGCCTCTTGGGCACCGAAACCTACGAGCAGTACTTC. It yields the protein CASSLLGTETYEQYF.

The chain combines TRBV11-2 with TRBJ2-1; D is tentatively TRBD1 or TRBD2 (5 bases each). The CDR3 sequence is 14 residues long. Germline V CDR1 and CDR2: SGHAT, FQNNGV. V gave up 2 bases and J gave up 6 bases, with 11 bases separating them. The DNA for the CDR3 is TGTGCCAGCAGCTTAACGGGACGGCCCAATGAGCAGTTCTTC. Its translation: CASSLTGRPNEQFF.

In this sample, this clonotype turned up a few times. The chain employs TRBV7-8 and TRBJ1-6, with D possibly matching TRBD1 (6 bases). Trimming stripped 2 bases from V and 4 bases from J, with 21 bases between. The CDR3 extends over 19 amino acids. The germline CDR1 and CDR2 sequences are SGHVS and FQNEAQ. CDR3 nucleotide sequence: TGTGCCAGCAGCTTATCGTCACGCCGGGACACCTCTTATAATTCACCCCTCCACTTT. Protein: CASSLSSRRDTSYNSPLHF.

This clonotype was recorded many times. The rearrangement links TRBV2 to TRBJ2-3, with TRBD2 identical over 11 bases. CDR1 is SNHLY and CDR2 is FYNNEI in the germline V gene. The CDR3 has 16 amino acids. After removal of 6 bases from V and 3 bases from J, the junction contained 8 bases not matched to a gene. The CDR3: CASRLTSGVETDTQYF. CDR3 sequence (DNA): TGTGCCAGCAGACTGACTAGCGGGGTAGAAACAGATACGCAGTATTTT.

This rearrangement joins TRBV19 to TRBJ2-1; 8 bases map to TRBD2. Germline lookup yields CDR1 LNHDA and CDR2 SQIVND (reference sequence). With 5 bases clipped from V and 4 bases from J, the junction kept 7 bases outside the gene matches. CDR3 length: 15 amino acids. CDR3 residues: CASSASGGTYNEQFF. The CDR3 nucleotides read TGTGCCAGTAGTGCCAGCGGGGGAACTTACAATGAGCAGTTCTTC.

This clonotype was counted ten times or more. The J gene is TRBJ2-5, the V gene TRBV29-1; 11 bases align to TRBD2. The CDR3 totals 14 residues. V lost 4 bases and J lost 1; bases outside the gene matches: 2. Germline V CDR1 and CDR2: SQVTM, ANQGSEA. The CDR3 DNA reads as TGCAGCGTTGGCGGGACTAGCGGCCAAGAGACCCAGTACTTC. Encoded protein: CSVGGTSGQETQYF.

This clonotype turned up a few times. The CDR3 loop is CASSAQGVDTEAFF. In nucleotides, the CDR3 is TGTGCCAGCAGCGCCCAGGGGGTGGACACTGAAGCTTTCTTT. V usage is TRBV7-9 and J usage is TRBJ1-1, with 7 bases fitting TRBD1. The CDR3 consists of 14 residues. Germline CDR1 is SEHNR and CDR2 is FQNEAQ (reference sequence). J gave up 3 bases and V 5 bases, and 6 bases lay outside the gene matches.

In the case of this clonotype: At one of its ends the junction is not consistent with the germline gene, which may arise from a read error. The chain is built from TRBV11-2 and TRBJ1-1; D unclear. The CDR3 length is 11 residues. Germline V gene lookup returns CDR1 SGHAT and CDR2 FQNNGV. Here the CDR3 DNA reads TGTGCCAGCAGCTGGAGGCTTGAAGCTTCCTTT. Translation gives CASSWRLEASF.

This clonotype was recorded many times. The CDR3 DNA sequence: TGTGCCAGCAGTTTATTTCGGACCTCCTACGAGCAGTACTTC. Protein sequence: CASSLFRTSYEQYF. The chain joins TRBV28 to TRBJ2-7; D gene unclear. V was clipped by 1 base and J by 0 bases, with 7 bases between them. Germline CDR1 is MDHEN and CDR2 is SYDVKM. The CDR3 is made up of 14 amino acids.

This rearrangement joins TRBV27 to TRBJ1-6, with TRBD1 identical over 8 bases. Germline CDR1 and CDR2: MNHEY and SMNVEV (reference sequence). CDR3 length equals 15 residues. Losses at the gene ends were 6 bases for V and 7 bases for J; bases not matched to a gene: 8. The CDR3: CASSHRQGPNSPLHF. CDR3 DNA sequence: TGTGCCAGCAGCCATAGACAGGGGCCCAATTCACCCCTCCACTTT.

The J gene is TRBJ2-3, the V gene TRBV6-5; either TRBD1 or TRBD2 may supply D (5 bases each). Trimming pared 2 bases from V and 2 bases from J, leaving 11 bases between. Per the germline V gene, CDR1 is MNHEY and CDR2 is SVGAGI. The CDR3 is 15 residues long. The chain's CDR3 is CASSYGTENTDTQYF. The CDR3 coding sequence is TGTGCCAGCAGTTACGGGACGGAGAACACAGATACGCAGTATTTT.

This clonotype showed up many times. This chain links TRBV6-1 with TRBJ2-1; 8 bases are a match to TRBD1. Trimming took 2 bases from V and 5 from J; bases not matched to a gene: 2. CDR1 is MNHNS, CDR2 SASEGT, per germline. The CDR3 length is 14 residues. CDR3 loop: CASSERDRNNEQFF. DNA of the CDR3: TGTGCCAGCAGTGAACGGGACAGGAACAATGAGCAGTTCTTC.

The rearrangement uses TRBV7-9 and TRBJ2-1, with 9 bases that match TRBD2. From germline, CDR1 is SEHNR and CDR2 FQNEAQ (reference sequence). After removal of 4 bases from V and 4 bases from J, the junction contained 5 bases not matched to a gene. The CDR3 contains 15 residues. The CDR3 loop is CASSSSGRTYNEQFF. DNA of the CDR3: TGTGCCAGCAGCTCGAGCGGGAGGACTTACAATGAGCAGTTCTTC.